This TCR beta chain was captured by sequencing in a study of T-cell memory formation after mild COVID-19. The CDR3 covers 14 residues. Trimming removed 8 bases at V and 3 bases at J, with 16 bases between. CDR1 is LNHNV, CDR2 YYDKDF, per germline (reference sequence). MiXCR, run by TCRdb on the 5' RACE reads, gives a single entry per CDR3 protein. The sample records approximately 100,000 distinct CDR3 sequences, around 10% being singletons. This clonotype originated in a man aged 18 to 29 who had mild COVID-19 (a few samples of this study predate the infection). Cell type and time point are not known. The chain has TRBV15 and TRBJ1-1; tentatively, D is TRBD1 (5 bases). Material: PBMCs or a T cell subset sorted from them (not recorded which). The CDR3 loop reads CATARGVQYTEAFF. As DNA, the CDR3 is TGTGCCACCGCCCGGGGGGTACAGTACACTGAAGCTTTCTTT.